Here is one T cell receptor beta chain with its context. The target antigen is unknown. Primers included in the PCR were 60 Vbeta and 13 Jbeta primers. Using immunoSEQ multiplex PCR, the repertoire was profiled, and TCRdb retains in-frame clones only, with some absent. Here the sample spans about 140,000 clones, around 75% being singletons. The sample belongs to a study of cytomegalovirus exposure and HLA in healthy donors. Turning to the study itself: In a previous analysis, around 110 million unique TCR beta sequences were found from 150 million to 200 million T cells. Study-wide points: Earlier analysis looked at TCR beta V segments, and most were productive about 87% or about 30% of the time. Later work associated 16,951 TCR beta sequences with HLA alleles at 0.05 false discovery rate. Reported results showed that the classifier diagnosed cytomegalovirus status with high specificity and sensitivity.

Germline values: CDR1 MGHRA, CDR2 YSYEKL. V lost 3 bases and J 1 base, leaving 12 bases between the germline ends. This CDR3 is built from 16 residues. The chain employs TRBV4-1 and TRBJ2-2; D remains unclear. The sequencing input was PBMCs. The TCR sequence derives from a female donor in good health and CMV-seronegative. The CDR3 protein is CASSHRMQVNTGELFF. CDR3 sequence (DNA): TGCGCCAGCAGCCACCGAATGCAGGTGAACACCGGGGAGCTGTTTTTT.